This TCR beta chain is drawn from a study of cytomegalovirus exposure and HLA in healthy donors. 60 Vbeta and 13 Jbeta primers were used in PCR. TCRdb's table, derived via immunoSEQ multiplex PCR, lists solely in-frame clones and lacks some. The sample consists of roughly 140,000 clones, about 88% of them appearing once. V lost 3 bases and J lost 6; bases outside the gene matches: 10. The CDR3 has 15 residues. The germline CDR1 and CDR2 sequences are SGHVS and FQNEAQ. The V gene is TRBV7-8, the J gene TRBJ1-2, with 7 bases lining up with TRBD1. This TCR was recovered from a woman between 18 and 30 years old in good health and CMV-seronegative. Material: PBMCs. CDR3 DNA sequence: TGTGCCAGCAGCTTTAGCCCGGACAGGTTCAATGGCTACACCTTC. Translation: CASSFSPDRFNGYTF.